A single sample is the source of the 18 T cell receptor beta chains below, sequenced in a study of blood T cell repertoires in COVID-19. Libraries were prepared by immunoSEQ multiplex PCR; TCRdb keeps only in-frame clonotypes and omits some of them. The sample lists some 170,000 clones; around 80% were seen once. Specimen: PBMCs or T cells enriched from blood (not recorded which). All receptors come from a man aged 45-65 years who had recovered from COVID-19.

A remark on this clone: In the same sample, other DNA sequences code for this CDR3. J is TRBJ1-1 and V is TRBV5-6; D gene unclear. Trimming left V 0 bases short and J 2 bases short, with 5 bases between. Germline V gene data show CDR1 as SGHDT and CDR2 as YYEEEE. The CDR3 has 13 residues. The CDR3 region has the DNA TGTGCCAGCAGCTTGGACACAAACACTGAAGCTTTCTTT. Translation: CASSLDTNTEAFF.

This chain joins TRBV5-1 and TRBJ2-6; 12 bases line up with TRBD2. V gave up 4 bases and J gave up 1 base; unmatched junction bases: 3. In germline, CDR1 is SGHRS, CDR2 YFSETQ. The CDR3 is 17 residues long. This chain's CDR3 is CASSRTSGESGANVLTF. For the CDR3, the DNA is TGCGCCAGCAGCCGGACTAGCGGGGAATCTGGGGCCAACGTCCTGACTTTC.

CDR3 nucleotide sequence: TGTGCCAGCGGCTCTACAGGGGGGTTCTTGGACTATGGCTACACCTTC. It is translated as CASGSTGGFLDYGYTF. V is TRBV28 and J is TRBJ1-2; 8 nucleotides match TRBD1. Germline CDR1 reads MDHEN; CDR2 reads SYDVKM. The J segment lost 3 bases and the V segment lost 8 bases, leaving 14 bases of the junction unmatched. There are 16 residues in the CDR3.

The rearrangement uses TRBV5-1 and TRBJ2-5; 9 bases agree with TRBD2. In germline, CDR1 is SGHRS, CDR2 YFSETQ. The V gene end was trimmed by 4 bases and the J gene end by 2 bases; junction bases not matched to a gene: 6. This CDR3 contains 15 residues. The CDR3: CASSPGLANQETQYF. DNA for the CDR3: TGCGCCAGCAGCCCGGGACTAGCAAATCAAGAGACCCAGTACTTC.

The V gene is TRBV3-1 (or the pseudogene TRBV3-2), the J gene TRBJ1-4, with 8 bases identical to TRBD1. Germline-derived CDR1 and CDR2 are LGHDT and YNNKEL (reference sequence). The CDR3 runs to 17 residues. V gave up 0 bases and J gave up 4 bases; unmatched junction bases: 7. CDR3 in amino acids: CASSQDTPGTGNEKLFF. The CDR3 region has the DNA TGTGCCAGCAGCCAAGATACTCCCGGGACAGGTAATGAAAAACTGTTTTTT.

The CDR3 region has the DNA TGTGCCAGCAGTCTCAGGACAGGGGGTCTTGAGGAGACCCAGTACTTC. It encodes CASSLRTGGLEETQYF. The chain combines TRBV27 with TRBJ2-5; 10 nucleotides line up with TRBD1. The CDR3 length is 16 residues. The V and J ends lost 5 bases and 5 bases, in that order; junction bases with no gene match: 11. Germline CDR1 reads MNHEY; CDR2 reads SMNVEV (reference sequence).

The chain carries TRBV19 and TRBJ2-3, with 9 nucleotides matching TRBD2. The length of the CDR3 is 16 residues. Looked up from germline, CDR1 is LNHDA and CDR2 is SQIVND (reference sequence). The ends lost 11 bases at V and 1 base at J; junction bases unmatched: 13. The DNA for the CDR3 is TGTGCCTGCAAAGGCGGTAGCGGGGGCCGCACAGATACGCAGTATTTT. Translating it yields CACKGGSGGRTDTQYF.

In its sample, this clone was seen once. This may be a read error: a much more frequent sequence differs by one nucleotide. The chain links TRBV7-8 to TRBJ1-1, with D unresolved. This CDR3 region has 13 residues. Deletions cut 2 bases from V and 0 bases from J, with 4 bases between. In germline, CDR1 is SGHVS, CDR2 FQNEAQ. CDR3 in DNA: TGTGCCAGCAGCTTATATATGAACACTGAAGCTTTCTTT. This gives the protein CASSLYMNTEAFF. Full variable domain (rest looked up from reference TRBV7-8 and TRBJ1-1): GAGVSQSPRYKVAKRGQDVALRCDPISGHVSLFWYQQALGQGPEFLTYFQNEAQLDKSGLPSDRFFAERPEGSVSTLKIQRTQQEDSAVYLCASSLYMNTEAFFGQGTRLTVV.

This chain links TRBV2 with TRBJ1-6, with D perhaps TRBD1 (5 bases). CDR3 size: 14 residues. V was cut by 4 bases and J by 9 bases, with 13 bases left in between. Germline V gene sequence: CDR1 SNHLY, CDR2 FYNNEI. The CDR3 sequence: CASSGQGDASPLHF. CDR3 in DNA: TGTGCCAGCAGTGGGCAGGGCGACGCTTCACCCCTCCACTTT. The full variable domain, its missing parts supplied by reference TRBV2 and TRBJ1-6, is EPEVTQTPSHQVTQMGQEVILRCVPISNHLYFYWYRQILGQKVEFLVSFYNNEISEKSEIFDDQFSVERPDGSNFTLKIRSTKLEDSAMYFCASSGQGDASPLHFGNGTRLTVT.

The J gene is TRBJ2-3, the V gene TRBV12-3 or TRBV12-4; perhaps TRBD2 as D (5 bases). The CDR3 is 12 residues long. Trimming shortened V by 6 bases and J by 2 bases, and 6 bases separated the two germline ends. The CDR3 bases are TGTGCCAGCAGCCGGGACACAGATACGCAGTATTTT. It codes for CASSRDTDTQYF.

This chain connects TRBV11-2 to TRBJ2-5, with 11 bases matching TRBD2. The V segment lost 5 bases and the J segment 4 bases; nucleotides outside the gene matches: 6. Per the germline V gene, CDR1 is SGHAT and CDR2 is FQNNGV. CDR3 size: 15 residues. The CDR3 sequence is CASSVGTSGRETQYF. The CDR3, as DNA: TGTGCCAGCAGCGTCGGGACTAGCGGTAGAGAGACCCAGTACTTC.

The CDR3 reads CAISQRTTGASDTQYF. CDR3 in DNA: TGTGCCATCAGTCAACGTACGACAGGGGCTTCGGATACGCAGTATTTT. The chain carries TRBV10-3 and TRBJ2-3, with TRBD1 matching over 8 bases. The CDR3 loop spans 16 amino acids. Germline trimming cut 5 bases from V and 6 bases from J; bases unmatched to any gene: 13. Germline-derived CDR1 and CDR2 are ENHRY and SYGVKD.

The CDR3 nucleotides read TGTGCCAGTAGTAGCCCTTGGACAGGGGTCAATCAGCCCCAGCATTTT. This encodes CASSSPWTGVNQPQHF. The chain is built from TRBV19 and TRBJ1-5; 9 bases align to TRBD1. CDR1 and CDR2 from the germline V gene are LNHDA and SQIVND (reference sequence). The V gene end was trimmed by 4 bases and the J gene end by 3 bases; junction bases not matched to a gene: 7. The length of the CDR3 is 16 residues. Complete variable domain (other parts from reference TRBV19 and TRBJ1-5): DGGITQSPKYLFRKEGQNVTLSCEQNLNHDAMYWYRQDPGQGLRLIYYSQIVNDFQKGDIAEGYSVSREKKESFPLTVTSAQKNPTAFYLCASSSPWTGVNQPQHFGDGTRLSIL.

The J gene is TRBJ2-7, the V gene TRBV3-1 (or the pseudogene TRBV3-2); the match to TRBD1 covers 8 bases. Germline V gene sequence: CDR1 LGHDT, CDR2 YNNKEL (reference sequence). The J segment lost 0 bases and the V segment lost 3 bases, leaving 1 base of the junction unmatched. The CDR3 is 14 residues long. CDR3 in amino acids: CASSQGQASYEQYF. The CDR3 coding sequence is TGTGCCAGCAGCCAGGGACAGGCCTCCTACGAGCAGTACTTC.

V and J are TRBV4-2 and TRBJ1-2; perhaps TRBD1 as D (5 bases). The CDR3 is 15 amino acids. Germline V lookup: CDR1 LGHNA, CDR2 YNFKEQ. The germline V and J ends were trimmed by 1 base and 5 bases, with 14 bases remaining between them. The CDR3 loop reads CASSQGVDSSYGYTF. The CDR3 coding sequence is TGTGCCAGCAGCCAAGGGGTTGACAGTAGTTATGGCTACACCTTC.

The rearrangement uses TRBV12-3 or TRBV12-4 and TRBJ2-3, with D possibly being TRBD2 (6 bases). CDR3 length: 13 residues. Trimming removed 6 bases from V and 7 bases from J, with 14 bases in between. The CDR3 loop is CASRPGGMNTQYF. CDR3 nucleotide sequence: TGTGCCAGCAGACCTGGGGGGATGAATACGCAGTATTTT.

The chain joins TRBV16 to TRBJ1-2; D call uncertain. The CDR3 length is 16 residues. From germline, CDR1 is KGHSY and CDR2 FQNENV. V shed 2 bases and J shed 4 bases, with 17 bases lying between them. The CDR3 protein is CASSQVFGSYPYGYTF. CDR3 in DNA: TGTGCCAGCAGCCAAGTTTTCGGGAGTTATCCCTATGGCTACACCTTC.

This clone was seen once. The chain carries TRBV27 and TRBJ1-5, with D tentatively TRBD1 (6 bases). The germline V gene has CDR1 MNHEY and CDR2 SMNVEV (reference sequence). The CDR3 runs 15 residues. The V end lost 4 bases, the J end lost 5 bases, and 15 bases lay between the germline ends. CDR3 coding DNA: TGTGCCAGCAGTTCTATCCGGGACAAGGATCAGCCCCAGCATTTT. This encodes CASSSIRDKDQPQHF.